Each of the 30 T cell receptor beta chains below was sequenced from the same sample in a study of metastatic and nonmetastatic thyroid tumors. Using MiXCR, TCRdb reanalyzed the PCR reads. The sample contains 91,000 or so clones, more than 9.5% of which appear only once. Patients underwent thyroid surgery, and none had received any treatment before it. What was sequenced was blood. These TCRs come from a female donor with papillary thyroid cancer or a benign thyroid nodule (not recorded which). Some clones in this sample may be carry-over from other donors' samples.

This clone has at least ten counts. This chain uses TRBV2 with TRBJ2-2; D is undetermined. The germline gives CDR1 SNHLY, CDR2 FYNNEI. Trimming pared 7 bases from V and 0 bases from J, leaving 9 bases between. CDR3 length: 14 amino acids. The CDR3 DNA follows: TGTGCCAGCACCCCTCCAACGAACACCGGGGAGCTGTTTTTT. It specifies CASTPPTNTGELFF. The whole variable domain, filled in from reference TRBV2 and TRBJ2-2, reads EPEVTQTPSHQVTQMGQEVILRCVPISNHLYFYWYRQILGQKVEFLVSFYNNEISEKSEIFDDQFSVERPDGSNFTLKIRSTKLEDSAMYFCASTPPTNTGELFFGEGSRLTVL.

The gene calls are TRBV10-1 and TRBJ2-3; 11 bases are shared with TRBD2. Trimming removed 3 bases from V and 0 bases from J; junction bases left unmatched: 5. Germline CDR1 and CDR2: WNHNN and SYGVQD (reference sequence). The length of the CDR3 is 17 residues. CDR3 loop: CASSDGTSGRSTDTQYF. DNA of the CDR3: TGCGCCAGCAGTGACGGGACTAGCGGCAGAAGCACAGATACGCAGTATTTT.

This clone was counted many times. The DNA of the CDR3 is TGTGCCAGCAGTTTGGGACTAGCCGTCGACAATGAGCAGTTCTTC. Encoded protein: CASSLGLAVDNEQFF. J is TRBJ2-1 and V is TRBV7-8; 9 bases align to TRBD2. Looked up from germline, CDR1 is SGHVS and CDR2 is FQNEAQ. The CDR3 is made up of 15 amino acids. V gave up 6 bases and J gave up 5 bases; unmatched junction bases: 8.

In its sample, this clone was seen a few times. A read error is possible here, since a much larger clone lies one base away. The chain combines TRBV4-3 with TRBJ2-5; no clear D. CDR3 length equals 18 residues. Per germline, CDR1 LGHNA and CDR2 YSLEER. The CDR3 loop reads CASSQDSVEAVVSEIQYF. The CDR3 DNA reads as TGCGCCAGCAGCCAAGATTCGGTAGAGGCAGTGGTTTCGGAGATCCAGTACTTC.

The J gene is TRBJ1-6, the V gene TRBV5-1, with D uncertain. Trimming pared 0 bases from V and 7 bases from J, leaving 11 bases between. Germline assignment: CDR1 SGHRS and CDR2 YFSETQ. The CDR3 spans 15 residues. Written as DNA, the CDR3 is TGCGCCAGCAGCTTGGAACTACCCACCAATTCACCCCTCCACTTT. Amino acids: CASSLELPTNSPLHF. Complete variable domain (other parts from reference TRBV5-1 and TRBJ1-6): KAGVTQTPRYLIKTRGQQVTLSCSPISGHRSVSWYQQTPGQGLQFLFEYFSETQRNKGNFPGRFSGRQFSNSRSEMNVSTLELGDSALYLCASSLELPTNSPLHFGNGTRLTVT.

The sample holds many counts of this clone. This sequence joins TRBV4-1 and TRBJ2-7; D remains unclear. The CDR3 totals 13 residues. The germline V gene has CDR1 MGHRA and CDR2 YSYEKL. Deletions cut 1 base from V and 6 bases from J, with 10 bases between. The CDR3 protein is CASSQVPRGEQYF. DNA for the CDR3: TGCGCCAGCAGCCAAGTTCCCCGTGGCGAGCAGTACTTC.

This clone was recorded many times. The genes are TRBV4-3 and TRBJ2-7; 7 nucleotides agree with TRBD2. The CDR3 contains 15 residues. The ends lost 0 bases at V and 2 bases at J; junction bases unmatched: 4. Germline V lookup: CDR1 LGHNA, CDR2 YSLEER. CDR3 in amino acids: CASSQEGGAAYEQYF. The CDR3 DNA reads as TGCGCCAGCAGCCAAGAGGGAGGGGCGGCCTACGAGCAGTACTTC.

This clone was counted many times. The rearrangement links TRBV5-4 to TRBJ2-2; 9 bases line up with TRBD1. The CDR3 runs to 14 residues. Germline V gene data show CDR1 as SGHNT and CDR2 as YYREEE (reference sequence). J lost 5 bases, V lost 4 bases, and 3 bases had no gene match. This CDR3 reads CASSHGQGTGELFF. CDR3 in DNA: TGTGCCAGCAGCCACGGACAGGGGACCGGGGAGCTGTTTTTT.

This clone was detected many times. The chain combines TRBV3-1 with TRBJ2-5; 7 bases fit TRBD2. The CDR3 runs to 14 residues. Unmatched junction bases numbered 3, after V lost 1 base and J lost 4 bases. CDR1 and CDR2 from the germline V gene are LGHDT and YNNKEL (reference sequence). CDR3 DNA: TGTGCCAGCAGCCAAGTCGCTAGCGGAGAGACCCAGTACTTC. Amino acid sequence: CASSQVASGETQYF.

This clone was seen more than once but under ten times. A much larger clone lies one base from this, so it may be a read error. The sample has other DNA sequences that encode this CDR3 too. V usage is TRBV6-5 and J usage is TRBJ2-3; possibly TRBD2 for D (6 bases). This CDR3 is built from 15 residues. V gave up 2 bases and J gave up 3 bases, with 12 bases separating them. Germline-derived CDR1 and CDR2 are MNHEY and SVGAGI. The CDR3 is CASSYVLAGTDTQYF. The CDR3 DNA reads as TGTGCCAGCAGTTACGTGCTGGCGGGGACAGATACGCAGTATTTT.

There are a few counts of this clone. The chain recombines TRBV6-1 with TRBJ2-2; TRBD2 agrees at 14 bases. This CDR3 spans 16 amino acids. Germline lookup yields CDR1 MNHNS and CDR2 SASEGT. The trim removed 7 bases at V and 5 bases at J, leaving 6 bases unmatched. The CDR3 loop is CASTGTSGSGTGELFF. Here the CDR3 DNA reads TGTGCCAGCACTGGGACTAGCGGGAGTGGTACCGGGGAGCTGTTTTTT.

There are many counts of this clone. The chain recombines TRBV20-1 with TRBJ2-2, with 9 nucleotides matching TRBD2. Germline-derived CDR1 and CDR2 are DFQATT and SNEGSKA (reference sequence). J was trimmed by 1 base and V by 2 bases; bases with no gene match: 5. The CDR3 runs to 16 residues. CDR3 in DNA: TGCAGTGCTAGACCTCCGACTAGCGGGAACACCGGGGAGCTGTTTTTT. Protein: CSARPPTSGNTGELFF.

There are many counts of this clone. The chain has TRBV5-1 and TRBJ2-3; 10 nucleotides line up with TRBD2. CDR3 length: 15 residues. The V and J ends lost 1 base and 3 bases, in that order; junction bases with no gene match: 2. Per the germline V gene, CDR1 is SGHRS and CDR2 is YFSETQ. CDR3 region: CASSLTSGKTDTQYF. In DNA form, the CDR3 reads TGCGCCAGCAGCTTGACTAGCGGGAAAACAGATACGCAGTATTTT.

The rearrangement links TRBV7-6 to TRBJ2-2, with D possibly matching TRBD1 (6 bases). Trimming cost V 6 bases and J 0 bases, with 11 bases left between them. This CDR3 contains 15 residues. Germline loops: CDR1 SGHVS, CDR2 FNYEAQ. DNA of the CDR3: TGTGCCAGCAGGGAGACAGGTTCGAACACCGGGGAGCTGTTTTTT. It yields the protein CASRETGSNTGELFF. Drawing the rest from reference TRBV7-6 and TRBJ2-2, the complete variable domain is GAGVSQSPRYKVTKRGQDVALRCDPISGHVSLYWYRQALGQGPEFLTYFNYEAQQDKSGLPNDRFSAERPEGSISTLTIQRTEQRDSAMYRCASRETGSNTGELFFGEGSRLTVL.

This clone was observed many times. The gene calls are TRBV28 and TRBJ1-1, with D maybe TRBD1 (6 bases). There are 16 residues in the CDR3. V was pared by 3 bases and J by 5 bases, with 19 bases between. Germline V gene lookup returns CDR1 MDHEN and CDR2 SYDVKM. The CDR3 region is CASSFRFGGAKTEAFF. CDR3 nucleotides: TGTGCCAGCAGTTTTCGATTTGGGGGCGCTAAGACTGAAGCTTTCTTT.

This clone has a handful of counts. The junction departs from germline at one end; a sequencing error may be responsible. The rearrangement joins TRBV27 to TRBJ2-2; TRBD1 matches 10 bases. There are 14 residues in the CDR3. Germline CDR1 reads MNHEY; CDR2 reads SMNVEV (reference sequence). CDR3 DNA: TGTGCCAGCAGGGGACAGGGGTGGACCGTGGAGCTGTTTTTC. It specifies CASRGQGWTVELFF.

This clone was counted ten times or more. V gene TRBV7-2 combines with J gene TRBJ2-7; maybe TRBD1 (6 bases). V lost 5 bases and J 3 bases, leaving 17 bases between the germline ends. Germline V gives CDR1 SGHTA, CDR2 FQGNSA. The length of the CDR3 is 15 residues. The CDR3: CASSIEPGVFYEQYF. CDR3 DNA sequence: TGTGCCAGCAGCATTGAGCCAGGGGTCTTCTACGAGCAGTACTTC. Looking up the rest from reference TRBV7-2 and TRBJ2-7 gives the full variable domain: GAGVSQSPSNKVTEKGKDVELRCDPISGHTALYWYRQSLGQGLEFLIYFQGNSAPDKSGLPSDRFSAERTGGSVSTLTIQRTQQEDSAVYLCASSIEPGVFYEQYFGPGTRLTVT.

As to this clone: A much larger clone lies a single base off, so this may be a read error. The genes are TRBV6-6 and TRBJ1-1; D might be TRBD1 (5 bases). Trimming shortened V by 3 bases and J by 11 bases, and 22 bases separated the two germline ends. Germline V gene lookup returns CDR1 MNHNY and CDR2 SVGAGI (reference sequence). This CDR3 has 15 amino acids. This chain's CDR3 is CASSYAEGPPQMAFF. CDR3 in DNA: TGTGCCAGCAGTTATGCGGAGGGACCCCCCCAGATGGCTTTCTTT.

This clone occurred many times. The chain carries TRBV20-1 and TRBJ1-1, with D possibly TRBD1 on 6 matching bases. Trimming pared 0 bases from V and 5 bases from J, leaving 10 bases between. Germline lookup yields CDR1 DFQATT and CDR2 SNEGSKA (reference sequence). This CDR3 spans 13 amino acids. CDR3 protein: CSARERGRTEAFF. CDR3 coding DNA: TGCAGTGCTAGAGAGCGGGGGCGGACTGAAGCTTTCTTT.

This clone was recorded at least ten times. At the DNA level, this CDR3 is encoded by other sequences in the same sample as well. The chain has TRBV20-1 and TRBJ2-7; D gene ambiguous. V was trimmed by 0 bases and J by 1 base, leaving 7 bases between them. Germline V gene data show CDR1 as DFQATT and CDR2 as SNEGSKA (reference sequence). CDR3 length: 13 residues. The CDR3 DNA follows: TGCAGTGCTAGAGATTCGGTGTCCTACGAGCAGTACTTC. Translating gives CSARDSVSYEQYF.

This clone has ten or more counts. This chain links TRBV7-8 with TRBJ2-7, with a tentative D call TRBD2 (6 bases). CDR3 length: 13 amino acids. V lost 3 bases and J 1 base, leaving 7 bases between the germline ends. The germline CDR1 and CDR2 sequences are SGHVS and FQNEAQ. CDR3 nucleotides: TGTGCCAGCAGCTTGGGACTTTCCTACGAGCAGTACTTC. This translates into CASSLGLSYEQYF. The complete variable domain, with remaining parts taken from reference TRBV7-8 and TRBJ2-7, reads GAGVSQSPRYKVAKRGQDVALRCDPISGHVSLFWYQQALGQGPEFLTYFQNEAQLDKSGLPSDRFFAERPEGSVSTLKIQRTQQEDSAVYLCASSLGLSYEQYFGPGTRLTVT.

This clone was observed many times. The chain uses TRBV29-1 and TRBJ1-1, with 7 bases matching TRBD1. The CDR3 sequence is 13 residues long. Germline CDR1 and CDR2: SQVTM and ANQGSEA. The ends lost 7 bases at V and 0 bases at J; junction bases unmatched: 5. CDR3 nucleotide sequence: TGCAGCGGCACGGGACAGATGAACACTGAAGCTTTCTTT. This translates into CSGTGQMNTEAFF.

Regarding this clone: A much larger clone differs by one base, so this may be a read error. The chain carries TRBV20-1 and TRBJ2-6; D remains unclear. Germline-derived CDR1 and CDR2 are DFQATT and SNEGSKA (reference sequence). V gave up 3 bases and J gave up 5 bases, with 5 bases separating them. The CDR3 is 12 amino acids. CDR3 nucleotides: TGCAGTGCTAGCCCTTGGGCCAACGTCCTGACTTTC. The encoded protein is CSASPWANVLTF.

The table lists this clone with many counts. The J gene is TRBJ1-2, the V gene TRBV7-2; maybe TRBD1 (5 bases). Trimming took off 5 bases at V and 4 bases at J, with 8 bases between the two ends. From germline, CDR1 is SGHTA and CDR2 FQGNSA. CDR3 length equals 12 residues. Here the CDR3 DNA reads TGTGCCAGCAGCCTGGGGGTCTATGGCTACACCTTC. This gives the protein CASSLGVYGYTF.

This clone was observed at least ten times. V gene TRBV9 combines with J gene TRBJ2-1; TRBD1 matches at 7 bases. Germline V CDR1 and CDR2: SGDLS, YYNGEE. CDR3 length: 13 residues. J lost 6 bases, V lost 0 bases, and 0 bases had no gene match. The DNA for the CDR3 is TGTGCCAGCAGCGTAGGACAGGGCAATGAGCAGTTCTTC. As protein: CASSVGQGNEQFF.

The chain couples TRBV11-2 to TRBJ1-1; D remains unclear. CDR1 and CDR2 (germline): SGHAT, FQNNGV. V lost 2 bases, J lost 2 bases, and 6 bases lay in between. The CDR3 loop spans 13 amino acids. The CDR3 region has the DNA TGTGCCAGCAGCTTAAAAGTTAACACTGAAGCTTTCTTT. Its translation: CASSLKVNTEAFF.

This clone was found a few times. A much more abundant neighbour one base away suggests this may be a read error. The V gene is TRBV15, the J gene TRBJ1-2; possible D gene TRBD1, 6 bases. CDR3 length: 14 residues. Trimming cost V 5 bases and J 5 bases, with 15 bases left between them. Germline values: CDR1 LNHNV, CDR2 YYDKDF (reference sequence). The CDR3 DNA follows: TGTGCCACCAGCTCCGACAGGCCCCATTATGGCTACACCTTC. Its translation: CATSSDRPHYGYTF.

This clone was observed a few times. A read error may explain this, as a much larger clone is one base away. The J gene is TRBJ2-6, the V gene TRBV2; D might be TRBD2 (5 bases). Trimming took off 5 bases at V and 0 bases at J, with 17 bases between the two ends. CDR1 and CDR2 (germline): SNHLY, FYNNEI. The CDR3 has 18 amino acids. Written as DNA, the CDR3 is TGTGCCAGCAGTTGTCATCGTCCCGGGGTCTCTGGGGCCAACGTCCTGACTTTC. Its translation is CASSCHRPGVSGANVLTF.

This clone has more than one count but fewer than ten. It may be a read error: a sequence one base away is much more abundant. V is TRBV28 and J is TRBJ2-1; D gene unclear. The CDR3 extends over 13 amino acids. The germline V gene encodes CDR1 MDHEN and CDR2 SYDVKM. The V gene lost 7 bases and the J gene lost 4 bases, with 11 bases spanning the gap. The CDR3 bases are TGTGCCAGCACCTCCTCCGGGTACAATGAGCAGTTCTTC. This encodes CASTSSGYNEQFF.

This clone has ten or more counts. The CDR3 nucleotides read TGTGCCAGCAGCTTGTCAGGCCTCTATAATTCACCCCTCCACTTT. The encoded protein is CASSLSGLYNSPLHF. V usage is TRBV11-2 and J usage is TRBJ1-6, with D unclear. V was clipped by 3 bases and J by 3 bases, with 9 bases between them. Germline V gene data show CDR1 as SGHAT and CDR2 as FQNNGV. The CDR3 is 15 amino acids.